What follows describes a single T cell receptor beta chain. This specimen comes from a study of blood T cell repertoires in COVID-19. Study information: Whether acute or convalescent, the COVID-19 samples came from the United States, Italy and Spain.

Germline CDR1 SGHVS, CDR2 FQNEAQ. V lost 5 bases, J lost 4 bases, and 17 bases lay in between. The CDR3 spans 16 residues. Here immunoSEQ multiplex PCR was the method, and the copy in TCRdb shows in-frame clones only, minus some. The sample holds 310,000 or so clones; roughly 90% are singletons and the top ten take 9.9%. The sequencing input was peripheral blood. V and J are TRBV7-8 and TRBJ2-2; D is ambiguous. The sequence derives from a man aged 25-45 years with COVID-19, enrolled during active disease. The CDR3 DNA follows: TGTGCCAGCAGCCATAGCCTGAGTGGTGGCACCGGGGAGCTGTTTTTT. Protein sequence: CASSHSLSGGTGELFF.